The T cell receptor (beta chain) described here comes from a study of T cells in Graves' hyperthyroidism and ophthalmopathy. This clonotype has more than one count but fewer than ten. Its specificity is unknown. The V end was cut by 4 bases, the J end by 0 bases, with 12 bases between. The length of the CDR3 is 15 residues. Looked up from germline, CDR1 is MNHEY and CDR2 is SVGEGT. The definition of stable Graves' hyperthyroidism was no ophthalmopathy progression within 18 months. Exclusion criteria comprised uncontrolled infection, other autoimmune disease, pregnancy or lactation. Diagnostic assessment was based on clinical symptoms, serum thyroxine and TRAb, thyroid ultrasound and orbital computed tomography. Whole-study findings and limits: Before onset, by a median of approximately 6.8 months, the model predicted ophthalmopathy.

RNA transcripts served as the template for amplifying TCR beta CDR3 regions. A first-round RT-PCR of the TCR CDR3 used the HTBI primer set. TCRdb re-called the multiplex PCR reads with MiXCR, one entry per CDR3 protein. The data show approximately 400,000 distinct CDR3 sequences, approximately 25% seen once. This receptor was obtained from a man aged 45 to 65 with Graves' hyperthyroidism. Sequencing was carried out using blood. The chain couples TRBV6-2 or TRBV6-3 to TRBJ1-1; D might be TRBD1 (5 bases). CDR3 in amino acids: CASSSQQALNTEAFF. CDR3 nucleotide sequence: TGTGCCAGCAGTTCCCAACAGGCGTTGAACACTGAAGCTTTCTTT.